Given below is one T cell receptor beta chain in context. These data are taken from a study of naive and memory T cell subsets. Both TRBC1 and TRBC2 were covered by a beta constant-region primer of two equimolar oligonucleotides. Ligated cDNA was amplified by four rounds of PCR with nested alpha and beta constant-region primers and SP2. Each CDR3 protein gets one entry after TCRdb re-called the UMI-ligation and nested PCR reads with MiXCR. Of tens of thousands of distinct CDR3 sequences listed, approximately 17% are singletons. This CDR3 is built from 16 residues. V lost 4 bases and J lost 3, with 18 bases in between. Germline assignment: CDR1 SGHRS and CDR2 YFSETQ. Sorting gates: effector memory CD45RA-CD27-, EMRA CD45RA+CD27-.

This TCR came from a human donor in good health. The J gene is TRBJ2-3, the V gene TRBV5-1; TRBD1 might be the D (6 bases). Sequencing used effector memory CD4+ T cells from blood. Subset in this sample: effector memory, CD45RA- CD27-. The DNA of the CDR3 is TGCGCCAGCAGCGCCGGGACAATTCTGGGGACAGATACGCAGTATTTT. It specifies CASSAGTILGTDTQYF.